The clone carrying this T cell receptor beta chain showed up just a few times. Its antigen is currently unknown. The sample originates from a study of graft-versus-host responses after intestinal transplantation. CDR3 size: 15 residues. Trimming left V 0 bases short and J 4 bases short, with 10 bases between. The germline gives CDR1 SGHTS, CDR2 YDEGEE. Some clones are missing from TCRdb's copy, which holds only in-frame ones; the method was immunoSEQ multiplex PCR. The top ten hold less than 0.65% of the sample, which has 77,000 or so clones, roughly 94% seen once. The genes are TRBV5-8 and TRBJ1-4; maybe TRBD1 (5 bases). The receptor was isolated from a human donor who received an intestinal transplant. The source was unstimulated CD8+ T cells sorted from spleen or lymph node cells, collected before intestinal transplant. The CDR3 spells CASSLGRGLNEKLFF. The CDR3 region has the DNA TGTGCCAGCAGCTTGGGAAGGGGACTTAATGAAAAACTGTTTTTT.